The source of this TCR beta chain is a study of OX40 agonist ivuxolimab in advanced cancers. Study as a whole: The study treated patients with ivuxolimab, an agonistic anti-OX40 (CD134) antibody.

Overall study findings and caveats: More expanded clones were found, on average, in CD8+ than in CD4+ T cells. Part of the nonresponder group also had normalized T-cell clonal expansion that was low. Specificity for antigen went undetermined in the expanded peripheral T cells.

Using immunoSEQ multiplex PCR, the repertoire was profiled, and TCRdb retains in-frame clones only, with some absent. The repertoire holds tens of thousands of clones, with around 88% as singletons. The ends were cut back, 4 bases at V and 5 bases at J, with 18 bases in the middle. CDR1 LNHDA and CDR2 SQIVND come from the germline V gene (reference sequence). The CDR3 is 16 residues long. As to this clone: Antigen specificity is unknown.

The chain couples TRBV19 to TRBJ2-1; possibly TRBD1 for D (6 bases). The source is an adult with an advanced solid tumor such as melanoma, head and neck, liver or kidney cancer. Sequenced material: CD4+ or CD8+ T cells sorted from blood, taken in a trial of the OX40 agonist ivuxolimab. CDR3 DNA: TGTGCCAGTAGTAGGCCCCCGGACACAGGGAACAATGAGCAGTTCTTC. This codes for CASSRPPDTGNNEQFF.